The 10 T cell receptor beta chains in this list originate from one sample, sequenced in a study of blood T cell repertoires in COVID-19. Repertoires were generated with immunoSEQ multiplex PCR, while TCRdb's copy carries only in-frame clones and drops some. This table holds approximately 97,000 clones, just over 90% found once. The sequenced sample was peripheral blood. Source of these receptors: a man between 60 and 75 years old with acute or convalescent COVID-19.

In this sample, this clone turned up once. V and J are TRBV7-7 and TRBJ2-1, with D perhaps TRBD2 (5 bases). Germline V CDR1 and CDR2: SSHAT, FNYEAQ (reference sequence). The CDR3 runs to 15 residues. Trimming cost V 5 bases and J 0 bases, with 11 bases left between them. DNA of the CDR3: TGTGCCAGCAGCCTCTCGGGGAGCTCCTACAATGAGCAGTTCTTC. This encodes CASSLSGSSYNEQFF.

V usage is TRBV20-1 and J usage is TRBJ1-5, with 8 bases aligning to TRBD1. The germline V gene has CDR1 DFQATT and CDR2 SNEGSKA (reference sequence). The CDR3 covers 17 residues. V shed 3 bases and J 5 bases; nucleotides not matched to a gene: 15. The CDR3 DNA follows: TGCAGTGCTAGTGAGACAGGGGTCCCCCGTGATGATCAGCCCCAGCATTTT. Translating it yields CSASETGVPRDDQPQHF.

This sequence joins TRBV19 and TRBJ1-5, with a weak D call TRBD1 (6 bases). V was cut by 8 bases and J by 4 bases, with 15 bases left in between. Germline V gene sequence: CDR1 LNHDA, CDR2 SQIVND (reference sequence). The CDR3 contains 14 residues. The CDR3 sequence: CASRRRGQNQPQHF. The DNA for the CDR3 is TGTGCCAGTCGACGGCGAGGACAGAATCAGCCCCAGCATTTT.

This clone occurred once. The rearrangement uses TRBV7-2 and TRBJ1-5, with 8 bases that match TRBD1. This CDR3 has 15 amino acids. V shed 5 bases and J 7 bases; nucleotides not matched to a gene: 10. The V gene's germline CDR1 is SGHTA and CDR2 FQGNSA. The CDR3 region is CASSLMDRVGQPQHF. CDR3 bases: TGTGCCAGCAGCCTCATGGACAGGGTAGGACAGCCCCAGCATTTT.

The rearrangement joins TRBV6-1 to TRBJ1-5; possibly TRBD1 for D (5 bases). The germline V and J ends were trimmed by 3 bases and 5 bases, with 11 bases remaining between them. The CDR3 length is 14 residues. Germline CDR1 and CDR2: MNHNS and SASEGT. CDR3 bases: TGTGCCAGCAGTGAGGCCACAGGTGATCAGCCCCAGCATTTT. Translating gives CASSEATGDQPQHF.

The rearrangement links TRBV28 to TRBJ1-5, with D possibly being TRBD1 (6 bases). Trimming took 5 bases from V and 1 from J, leaving 15 bases between them. CDR1 and CDR2 (germline): MDHEN, SYDVKM. The CDR3 consists of 16 residues. The CDR3 sequence is CASSKTGQGSNQPQHF. The CDR3 coding sequence is TGTGCCAGCAGTAAGACGGGGCAGGGGAGCAATCAGCCCCAGCATTTT.

The chain links TRBV6-1 to TRBJ1-1; possibly TRBD1 for D (6 bases). The CDR3 totals 15 residues. The ends were cut back, 3 bases at V and 5 bases at J, with 16 bases in the middle. Germline CDR1 reads MNHNS; CDR2 reads SASEGT. CDR3 sequence: CASSDVKGGRTEAFF. The CDR3 nucleotides are TGTGCCAGCAGTGACGTGAAGGGGGGGAGAACTGAAGCTTTCTTT.

The chain joins TRBV5-1 to TRBJ1-1; a possible D gene is TRBD1 (5 bases). Germline CDR1 is SGHRS and CDR2 is YFSETQ. V lost 7 bases and J lost 1, with 11 bases in between. CDR3 size: 13 residues. CDR3 sequence: CASSGQPNTEAFF. CDR3 DNA: TGCGCCAGCTCCGGACAACCGAACACTGAAGCTTTCTTT.

The chain is built from TRBV12-3 or TRBV12-4 and TRBJ1-4; D unresolved. V lost 8 bases to trimming and J lost 5 bases, with 12 bases between them. This CDR3 is built from 13 residues. CDR3 DNA sequence: TGTGCCAGCGGTCGGACGGGGAATGAAAAACTGTTTTTT. Translated, it gives CASGRTGNEKLFF.

The chain recombines TRBV6-6 with TRBJ2-1; D is unclear. The CDR3 spans 12 residues. The V gene lost 5 bases and the J gene lost 3 bases, with 5 bases spanning the gap. The germline V gene has CDR1 MNHNY and CDR2 SVGAGI (reference sequence). The CDR3 bases are TGTGCCAGCAGTCCCCACTACAATGAGCAGTTCTTC. The encoded protein is CASSPHYNEQFF.